The rows below give T cell receptor beta chains drawn from one sample of a study of cytomegalovirus exposure and HLA in healthy donors. Using immunoSEQ multiplex PCR, the repertoire was profiled, and TCRdb retains in-frame clones only, with some absent. The sample shows over 65,000 clones, 85% to 95% of them seen only once. Sequencing used PBMCs. The source is a woman between 18 and 29 years old in good health and CMV-seropositive. CDR3s include the opening cysteine and the closing phenylalanine or tryptophan. Fields, in order: D gene, J gene, clone size, V gene, CDR3 DNA, CDR3 protein. The D gene is left open where the match is weak. Clone size, where shown, is once, few, many, or a class for clones that have expanded.

>TRBD2|TRBJ2-1|NA|TRBV7-9
TGTGCCAGCAGCCCGGGACTAGCGACCAATGAGCAGTTCTTC
CASSPGLATNEQFF
>TRBD1|TRBJ1-2|few|TRBV6-1
TGTGCCAGTTCCTCCGGGACAGGGGCAGATGGCTACACCTTC
CASSSGTGADGYTF
>TRBD2|TRBJ2-5|NA|TRBV7-9
TGTGCCAGCAGCTCCCAGAGAGCGGGGGTACAAGAGACCCAGTACTTC
CASSSQRAGVQETQYF
>TRBD2|TRBJ2-4|once|TRBV6-6
TGTGCCAGCTGGGGGGGGACGGCCAAAAACATTCAGTACTTC
CASWGGTAKNIQYF
>TRBD1|TRBJ2-5|NA|TRBV6-6
TGTGCCAGCCACCAGGGACAGGGGAGGGGGACCCAGTACTTC
CASHQGQGRGTQYF
>NA|TRBJ2-3|NA|TRBV5-1
TGCGCCAGCAGATGGGGGGGCACAGATACGCAGTATTTT
CASRWGGTDTQYF
>NA|TRBJ2-1|NA|TRBV18
TGTGCCAGCTCACCAAGTTCGGCGCGGGGTGGAAACAATGAGCAGTTCTTC
CASSPSSARGGNNEQFF
>TRBD1|TRBJ2-5|NA|TRBV19
TGTGCCAGTAGTACGACAGGGCCGCGGGAGACCCAGTACTTC
CASSTTGPRETQYF
>NA|TRBJ2-2|NA|TRBV7-2
TGTGTCACGCGGGAAGGGGCAGGCACCGGGGAGCTGTTTTTT
CVTREGAGTGELFF
>NA|TRBJ2-7|once|TRBV18
TGTGCCAGCTCACCAGGGGGAGGAGAGCAGTACTTC
CASSPGGGEQYF
>NA|TRBJ1-3|NA|TRBV2
TGTGCCAGCAGTGAAGGGGCAGGGTTAGGAAACACCATATATTTT
CASSEGAGLGNTIYF
>TRBD2|TRBJ2-7|NA|TRBV11-3
TGTGCCAGCAGCTTAGGGGCCGGTCGGGAGGACGAGCAGTACTTC
CASSLGAGREDEQYF
>NA|TRBJ1-6|NA|TRBV27
TGTGCCAGCAGTTTATCCAGGGCAGGTTCACCCCTCCACTTT
CASSLSRAGSPLHF
>TRBD2|TRBJ2-2|NA|TRBV9
TGTGCCAGCAGCCCATATGGACTAGTGGGGGGCACCGGGGAGCTGTTTTTT
CASSPYGLVGGTGELFF
>TRBD1|TRBJ1-1|NA|TRBV9
TGTGCCAGCAGCGCCGGTGGACAGGATCGTCCTGAAGCTTTCTTT
CASSAGGQDRPEAFF
>TRBD1|TRBJ2-5|NA|TRBV6-5
TGTGCCAGCAGTACCCGGACAGGGGCCCTAGAGGCCCAGTACTTC
CASSTRTGALEAQYF
>NA|TRBJ2-2|NA|TRBV6-4
TGTGCCAGCAGTGCCCGGGGGACCGGGGAGCTGTTTTTT
CASSARGTGELFF
>NA|TRBJ2-3|NA|TRBV27
TGTGCCAGCAGTTTATCCCTTGGGAGTACGCAGTATTTT
CASSLSLGSTQYF
>NA|TRBJ2-3|NA|TRBV27
TGTGCCAGCAGTTATGCGGCTAGCACAGATACGCAGTATTTT
CASSYAASTDTQYF
>TRBD2|TRBJ2-7|once|TRBV5-6
TGTGCCAGCAGCTTGGCCGCGGGGGTTCATCACGAGCAGTACTTC
CASSLAAGVHHEQYF
>TRBD1|TRBJ2-2|NA|TRBV9
TGTGCCAGCAGCGCGCCGGGACAGCCTTCCGGGGAGCTGTTTTTT
CASSAPGQPSGELFF
>NA|TRBJ2-2|NA|TRBV4-3
TGCGCCAGCAGAGTGCAGGGTGCCACCGGGGAGCTGTTTTTT
CASRVQGATGELFF
>TRBD2|TRBJ2-7|NA|TRBV6-5
TGTGCCAGCAGTTACTCCCCCGGGGGGACCTACGAGCAGTACTTC
CASSYSPGGTYEQYF
>TRBD1|TRBJ1-1|NA|TRBV27
TGTGCCAGCTCCGGACAGGGAAACACTGAAGCTTTCTTT
CASSGQGNTEAFF